This TCR beta chain was identified during a study of OX40 agonist ivuxolimab in advanced cancers. About the research overall: Patients received ivuxolimab, an agonistic anti-OX40 (CD134) antibody. Participants averaged about 60 years of age (range about 23 to 80) and were roughly 83% male. Study-level results: The CD4+ and CD8+ T cells in the blood had expanded clonally by week 6 at 0.1 to 3.0 mg/kg.

The CDR3 runs to 15 residues. The V gene lost 6 bases and the J gene lost 4 bases, with 15 bases spanning the gap. The germline gives CDR1 SGHAT, CDR2 FQNNGV. Of note for this clone: What it binds is unknown.

The assay was immunoSEQ multiplex PCR, and TCRdb's table has in-frame clones only and misses some. The sample yields about 53,000 clones, about 76% seen once. This clonotype was sampled from an adult with an advanced solid tumor such as melanoma, head and neck, liver or kidney cancer. This chain connects TRBV11-2 to TRBJ2-2, with D perhaps being TRBD1 or TRBD2 (6 bases each). The sequencing here drew on CD4+ or CD8+ T cells sorted from blood, taken in a trial of the OX40 agonist ivuxolimab. The CDR3 region has the DNA TGTGCCAGCAGTGTAGGAGGGGGGTTCACCGGGGAGCTGTTTTTT. Translated: CASSVGGGFTGELFF.